The TCR beta chain described here comes from a study of CD8+ T cells in alopecia areata. Looked up from germline, CDR1 is SEHNR and CDR2 is FQNEAQ (reference sequence). This CDR3 comprises 11 residues. The V end was cut by 2 bases, the J end by 3 bases, with 1 base between. This clone was seen a handful of times. Extracted RNA was reverse transcribed into cDNA, the sequencing template. Clones were read by immunoSEQ multiplex PCR, and TCRdb kept only the in-frame ones, dropping some. The sample shows some 110,000 clones, roughly two thirds of them seen only once. The chain recombines TRBV7-9 with TRBJ2-5, with no clear D. The sample comprised CD4+ T cells sorted from blood. The receptor's source is a human donor in good health. CDR3 protein: CASSLKETQYF. The CDR3, as DNA: TGTGCCAGCAGCTTAAAAGAGACCCAGTACTTC. Drawing the rest from reference TRBV7-9 and TRBJ2-5, the complete variable domain is DTGVSQNPRHKITKRGQNVTFRCDPISEHNRLYWYRQTLGQGPEFLTYFQNEAQLEKSRLLSDRFSAERPKGSFSTLEIQRTEQGDSAMYLCASSLKETQYFGPGTRLLVL.